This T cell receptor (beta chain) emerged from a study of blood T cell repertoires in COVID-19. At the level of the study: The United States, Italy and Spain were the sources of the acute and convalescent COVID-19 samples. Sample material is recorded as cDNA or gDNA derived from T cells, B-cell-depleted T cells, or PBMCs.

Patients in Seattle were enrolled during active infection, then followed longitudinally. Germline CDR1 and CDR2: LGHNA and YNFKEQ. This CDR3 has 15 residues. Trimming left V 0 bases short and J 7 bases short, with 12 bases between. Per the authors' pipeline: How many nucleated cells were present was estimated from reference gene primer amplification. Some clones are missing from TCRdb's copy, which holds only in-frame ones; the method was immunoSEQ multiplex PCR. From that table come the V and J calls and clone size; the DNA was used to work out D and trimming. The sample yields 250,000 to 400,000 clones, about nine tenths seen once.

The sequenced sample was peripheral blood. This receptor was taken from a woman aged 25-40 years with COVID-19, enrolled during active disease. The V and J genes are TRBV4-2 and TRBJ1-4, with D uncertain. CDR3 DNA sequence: TGTGCCAGCAGCCAAGAGCCCGGGTCGGGTGAAAAACTGTTTTTT. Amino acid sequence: CASSQEPGSGEKLFF.